This T cell receptor (beta chain) comes out of a study of neurological immune-mediated disorders. Study outcomes and limitations: Expanded clones shared no CDR3 amino acid sequences across subjects, suggesting private repertoires in all groups.

The CDR3 sequence is 13 residues long. Germline CDR1 is SEHNR and CDR2 is FQNEAQ (reference sequence). Trimming took off 5 bases at V and 0 bases at J, with 5 bases between the two ends. Synthesis of cDNA was accomplished via 5'RACE employing 10-nucleotide random UMIs. TCRdb reprocessed the 5' RACE reads with MiXCR, giving one entry per CDR3 protein. The sample has approximately 65,000 distinct CDR3 sequences; over 4% are singletons. This clonotype was observed at least ten times. As yet, its antigen is unknown. The receptor was derived from a man aged 45 to 65 with multiple sclerosis. V gene TRBV7-9 combines with J gene TRBJ1-5; D unresolved. The material sequenced was PBMCs. The CDR3 DNA sequence: TGTGCCAGCAGCCGGGATAGCAATCAGCCCCAGCATTTT. Amino acids: CASSRDSNQPQHF. The variable domain in full, with the rest retrieved from reference TRBV7-9 and TRBJ1-5, is DTGVSQNPRHKITKRGQNVTFRCDPISEHNRLYWYRQTLGQGPEFLTYFQNEAQLEKSRLLSDRFSAERPKGSFSTLEIQRTEQGDSAMYLCASSRDSNQPQHFGDGTRLSIL.